This paragraph covers one TCR beta chain sequence. The target antigen is unknown. The record originates from a study of T cell responses to AZD1222 COVID-19 vaccine. Study-level results: Of spike-specific TCRs, nearly half reportedly target regions left unmutated in variants. Only 5 or 6 AZD1222 recipients were seropositive at baseline.

The protocol was immunoSEQ multiplex PCR, while the TCRdb copy is restricted to in-frame clones and leaves out a portion. Among 52,000 or so clones listed, 85% to 90% were seen once. This clonotype originated in an adult in good health. The sequencing used peripheral blood, collected on day 0 of MenACWY control vaccination.

CDR3 sequence (DNA): TGTGCCAGCAGCCCTCCCCGGAGGGGGGGATCCTACGAGCAGTACTTC. Protein product: CASSPPRRGGSYEQYF. The rearrangement uses TRBV28 and TRBJ2-7, with D tentatively TRBD2 (7 bases). The ends were cut back, 6 bases at V and 1 base at J, with 19 bases in the middle. This CDR3 has 16 amino acids. Germline CDR1 reads MDHEN; CDR2 reads SYDVKM.